This entry lists 5 T cell receptor beta chains sequenced from one sample in a study of vaccination and CD4 T cells after COVID-19. Cultured CD4+ T-cell DNA underwent Oncomine TCR Beta short-read sequencing. TCRdb re-called the PCR reads through MiXCR, storing one row per CDR3 protein. The sample contains 15,000 to 20,000 distinct CDR3 sequences, about 50% of which appear only once. Regarding treatment: roughly 10-day PBMC culture with coronavirus spike peptide pools or control peptides (ViraFEST assay). These receptors are not linked to any known antigen. The sample consisted of CD4+ T cells from blood, cultured in vitro. Source of these receptors: a human donor who had recovered from COVID-19.

This clonotype was seen a handful of times. This CDR3 is CSARSFGQGNSPLHF. The CDR3 nucleotides read TGCAGTGCTCGCTCCTTTGGACAGGGAAATTCACCCCTCCACTTT. The rearrangement uses TRBV20-1 and TRBJ1-6, with 8 bases lining up with TRBD1. The V gene's germline CDR1 is DFQATT and CDR2 SNEGSKA (reference sequence). This CDR3 is built from 15 residues. The V and J ends lost 5 bases and 7 bases, in that order; junction bases with no gene match: 10.

V and J are TRBV12-3 or TRBV12-4 and TRBJ1-1, with 7 bases lining up with TRBD1. After removal of 1 base from V and 5 bases from J, the junction contained 4 bases not matched to a gene. The CDR3 spans 14 residues. CDR3 bases: TGTGCCAGCAGTTTAGGCAGGGGGGATACTGAAGCTTTCTTT. This codes for CASSLGRGDTEAFF.

J is TRBJ1-2 and V is TRBV5-4; D is perhaps TRBD1 (6 bases). The V and J ends lost 4 bases and 0 bases respectively, with 13 bases between them. The V gene's germline CDR1 is SGHNT and CDR2 YYREEE (reference sequence). The CDR3 loop spans 15 amino acids. CDR3 coding DNA: TGTGCCAGCAGCCCGTCGGGACAAGCTAACTATGGCTACACCTTC. Its translation: CASSPSGQANYGYTF.

This chain joins TRBV15 and TRBJ2-1, with 12 bases matching TRBD2. V was clipped by 2 bases and J by 7 bases; unmatched bases: 3. This CDR3 is built from 15 residues. CDR1 and CDR2 (germline): LNHNV, YYDKDF (reference sequence). The CDR3 spells CATSRRLAGVNEQFF. CDR3 sequence (DNA): TGTGCCACCAGCAGACGACTAGCGGGAGTTAATGAGCAGTTCTTC.

The chain employs TRBV30 and TRBJ2-5; D ambiguous. Trimming removed 2 bases at V and 3 bases at J, with 4 bases between. Germline CDR1 GTSNPN, CDR2 SVGIG (reference sequence). The CDR3 is made up of 11 amino acids. CDR3 nucleotide sequence: TGTGCCTGGAGTCCAAAAGAGACCCAGTACTTC. Its translation is CAWSPKETQYF.